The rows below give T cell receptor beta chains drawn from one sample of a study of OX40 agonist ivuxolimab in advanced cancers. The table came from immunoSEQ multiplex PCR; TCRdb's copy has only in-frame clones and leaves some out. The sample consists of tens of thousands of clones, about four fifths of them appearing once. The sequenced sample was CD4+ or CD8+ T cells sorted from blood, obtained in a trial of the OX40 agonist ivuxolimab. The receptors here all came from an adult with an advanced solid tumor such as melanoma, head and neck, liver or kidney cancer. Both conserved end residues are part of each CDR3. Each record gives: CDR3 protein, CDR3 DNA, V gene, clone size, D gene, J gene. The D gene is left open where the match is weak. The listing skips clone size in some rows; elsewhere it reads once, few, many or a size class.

CDR3aa: CASRVTSGGTEQYF
CDR3nt: TGTGCCAGCAGGGTGACTAGCGGGGGGACCGAGCAATACTTC
v_gene: TRBV5-6
abundance: .
d_gene: TRBD2
j_gene: TRBJ2-7

CDR3aa: CASSLALGGEAFF
CDR3nt: TGTGCCAGCAGCTTAGCGCTTGGGGGTGAAGCTTTCTTT
v_gene: TRBV7-9
abundance: few
d_gene: .
j_gene: TRBJ1-1

CDR3aa: CASREEKLFF
CDR3nt: TGTGCCAGCAGAGAAGAAAAACTGTTTTTT
v_gene: TRBV6-5
abundance: .
d_gene: .
j_gene: TRBJ1-4

CDR3aa: CATRLAGGTGELFF
CDR3nt: TGTGCCACTCGACTAGCGGGAGGGACCGGGGAGCTGTTTTTT
v_gene: TRBV5-4
abundance: .
d_gene: TRBD2
j_gene: TRBJ2-2

CDR3aa: CAISGQGGYGYTF
CDR3nt: TGTGCCATCAGTGGACAGGGGGGCTATGGCTACACCTTC
v_gene: TRBV10-3
abundance: .
d_gene: TRBD1
j_gene: TRBJ1-2

CDR3aa: CASSVDSGTGGDQPQHF
CDR3nt: TGTGCCAGCAGCGTAGATTCTGGGACAGGGGGCGATCAGCCCCAGCATTTT
v_gene: TRBV9
abundance: .
d_gene: TRBD1
j_gene: TRBJ1-5

CDR3aa: CASSHRGSGSYIQYF
CDR3nt: TGTGCCAGCAGCCACAGGGGAAGCGGGAGTTACATTCAGTACTTC
v_gene: TRBV5-6
abundance: .
d_gene: .
j_gene: TRBJ2-4

CDR3aa: CASSLRGPTSGELFF
CDR3nt: TGTGCCAGCAGCTTGCGCGGACCCACCTCCGGGGAGCTGTTTTTT
v_gene: TRBV5-8
abundance: .
d_gene: .
j_gene: TRBJ2-2

CDR3aa: CSSSSGELINEQFF
CDR3nt: TGCAGCTCGTCTTCGGGAGAACTTATCAATGAGCAGTTCTTC
v_gene: TRBV29-1
abundance: .
d_gene: .
j_gene: TRBJ2-1

CDR3aa: CASSPSTDTQYF
CDR3nt: TGTGCCAGCTCACCGAGCACAGATACGCAGTATTTT
v_gene: TRBV18
abundance: once
d_gene: .
j_gene: TRBJ2-3

CDR3aa: CASSHWGGDARGQTQYF
CDR3nt: TGTGCCAGCAGCCATTGGGGAGGGGACGCGAGGGGACAGACCCAGTACTTC
v_gene: TRBV4-2
abundance: once
d_gene: TRBD2
j_gene: TRBJ2-5

CDR3aa: CRTDRDTEAFF
CDR3nt: TGCAGGACCGACAGAGACACTGAAGCTTTCTTT
v_gene: TRBV20-1
abundance: .
d_gene: .
j_gene: TRBJ1-1

CDR3aa: CASSSQGSYGYTF
CDR3nt: TGTGCCAGCAGCTCACAGGGTTCCTATGGCTACACCTTC
v_gene: TRBV28
abundance: once
d_gene: .
j_gene: TRBJ1-2

CDR3aa: CASNGYTF
CDR3nt: TGTGCCAGCAATGGCTACACCTTC
v_gene: TRBV2
abundance: .
d_gene: .
j_gene: TRBJ1-2

CDR3aa: CASRKEGSYEQYF
CDR3nt: TGTGCCAGCAGAAAGGAGGGCTCCTACGAGCAGTACTTC
v_gene: TRBV2
abundance: few
d_gene: .
j_gene: TRBJ2-7

CDR3aa: CSVGTGGHEQYF
CDR3nt: TGCAGCGTGGGGACAGGGGGCCACGAGCAGTACTTC
v_gene: TRBV29-1
abundance: once
d_gene: TRBD1
j_gene: TRBJ2-7

CDR3aa: CASSQDPYRGADTQYF
CDR3nt: TGTGCCAGCAGCCAAGATCCATACCGGGGGGCAGATACGCAGTATTTT
v_gene: TRBV4-2
abundance: .
d_gene: TRBD2
j_gene: TRBJ2-3

CDR3aa: CASSYSPGSHEQYF
CDR3nt: TGTGCCAGCAGTTACTCCCCAGGGAGCCACGAGCAGTACTTC
v_gene: TRBV6-5
abundance: .
d_gene: .
j_gene: TRBJ2-7

CDR3aa: CASTRLAGAYEQYF
CDR3nt: TGTGCCAGCACCAGACTAGCGGGGGCCTACGAGCAGTACTTC
v_gene: TRBV7-2
abundance: .
d_gene: TRBD2
j_gene: TRBJ2-7

CDR3aa: CASKGLAGNSYEQYF
CDR3nt: TGTGCCAGTAAAGGACTAGCGGGGAACTCCTACGAGCAGTACTTC
v_gene: TRBV19
abundance: .
d_gene: TRBD2
j_gene: TRBJ2-7

CDR3aa: CASSFEQNYGYTF
CDR3nt: TGTGCCAGCAGCTTCGAACAGAACTATGGCTACACCTTC
v_gene: TRBV5-4
abundance: .
d_gene: .
j_gene: TRBJ1-2

CDR3aa: CATQIAGSTDTQYF
CDR3nt: TGTGCCACACAAATAGCGGGGAGCACAGATACGCAGTATTTT
v_gene: TRBV11-3
abundance: .
d_gene: TRBD2
j_gene: TRBJ2-3

CDR3aa: CASSYAQGTYEQYF
CDR3nt: TGTGCCAGCAGTTACGCGCAGGGAACCTACGAGCAGTACTTC
v_gene: TRBV6-5
abundance: .
d_gene: .
j_gene: TRBJ2-7

CDR3aa: CASSLTGGNQPQHF
CDR3nt: TGTGCCAGCAGCTTAACGGGGGGCAATCAGCCCCAGCATTTT
v_gene: TRBV7-3
abundance: .
d_gene: .
j_gene: TRBJ1-5

CDR3aa: CASSLGQSSNQPQHF
CDR3nt: TGTGCCAGCTCCCTCGGACAGAGTAGCAATCAGCCCCAGCATTTT
v_gene: TRBV18
abundance: .
d_gene: .
j_gene: TRBJ1-5

CDR3aa: CASLAGSGTQYF
CDR3nt: TGCGCCAGCCTAGCGGGGTCAGGGACCCAGTACTTC
v_gene: TRBV10-1
abundance: .
d_gene: TRBD2
j_gene: TRBJ2-5

CDR3aa: CASSFQQNSNEAFF
CDR3nt: TGCGCCAGCAGCTTTCAACAGAACTCGAATGAAGCTTTCTTT
v_gene: TRBV5-1
abundance: .
d_gene: .
j_gene: TRBJ1-1

CDR3aa: CASSRSRGENSPLHF
CDR3nt: TGTGCCAGCAGCAGATCCCGGGGGGAGAATTCACCCCTCCACTTT
v_gene: TRBV5-4
abundance: few
d_gene: .
j_gene: TRBJ1-6

CDR3aa: CAGSRGSTEAFF
CDR3nt: TGTGCAGGCTCCCGGGGGAGCACTGAAGCTTTCTTT
v_gene: TRBV7-9
abundance: .
d_gene: .
j_gene: TRBJ1-1

CDR3aa: CASSPLSGGYNEQFF
CDR3nt: TGCGCCAGCAGCCCTCTTAGCGGGGGGTACAATGAGCAGTTCTTC
v_gene: TRBV5-1
abundance: few
d_gene: TRBD2
j_gene: TRBJ2-1

CDR3aa: CASSDRRERGGEQFF
CDR3nt: TGTGCCAGCAGTGATAGGAGAGAACGAGGAGGGGAGCAGTTCTTC
v_gene: TRBV2
abundance: .
d_gene: .
j_gene: TRBJ2-1

CDR3aa: CASSVVSSEYNEQFF
CDR3nt: TGTGCCAGCAGCGTAGTCTCTAGCGAATACAATGAGCAGTTCTTC
v_gene: TRBV9
abundance: .
d_gene: .
j_gene: TRBJ2-1

CDR3aa: CASMGGNTEAFF
CDR3nt: TGCGCCAGCATGGGCGGGAACACTGAAGCTTTCTTT
v_gene: TRBV5-1
abundance: .
d_gene: .
j_gene: TRBJ1-1

CDR3aa: CASSLDLGRGEAFF
CDR3nt: TGTGCCAGCAGCTTAGATCTGGGACGGGGTGAAGCTTTCTTT
v_gene: TRBV7-2
abundance: .
d_gene: .
j_gene: TRBJ1-1

CDR3aa: CAWVGLAGAYF
CDR3nt: TGTGCCTGGGTTGGACTAGCGGGAGCTTACTTC
v_gene: TRBV30
abundance: .
d_gene: TRBD2
j_gene: TRBJ2-5

CDR3aa: CASRPAGGSTYEQYF
CDR3nt: TGCGCCAGCAGACCGGCGGGAGGTTCGACCTACGAGCAGTACTTC
v_gene: TRBV5-1
abundance: .
d_gene: TRBD2
j_gene: TRBJ2-7

CDR3aa: CASTFSTSEEETQYF
CDR3nt: TGCGCCAGCACCTTCTCGACTAGCGAAGAAGAGACCCAGTACTTC
v_gene: TRBV4-1
abundance: .
d_gene: TRBD2
j_gene: TRBJ2-5

CDR3aa: CASSYSSGRYNEQFF
CDR3nt: TGTGCCAGCAGTTACTCCAGCGGGCGGTACAATGAGCAGTTCTTC
v_gene: TRBV6-6
abundance: once
d_gene: .
j_gene: TRBJ2-1

CDR3aa: CASSYSKSTEAFF
CDR3nt: TGTGCCAGCAGCTACAGTAAATCCACTGAAGCTTTCTTT
v_gene: TRBV6-1
abundance: .
d_gene: .
j_gene: TRBJ1-1

CDR3aa: CASSLEWRDNQPQHF
CDR3nt: TGTGCCAGCAGCTTAGAGTGGCGGGACAATCAGCCCCAGCATTTT
v_gene: TRBV7-8
abundance: .
d_gene: .
j_gene: TRBJ1-5

CDR3aa: CASSPLGTGNTIYF
CDR3nt: TGTGCTAGCAGCCCCTTGGGGACTGGAAACACCATATATTTT
v_gene: TRBV7-7
abundance: .
d_gene: .
j_gene: TRBJ1-3

CDR3aa: CASSLQLAATGELFF
CDR3nt: TGCGCCAGCAGCTTGCAACTAGCGGCCACCGGGGAGCTGTTTTTT
v_gene: TRBV5-1
abundance: once
d_gene: TRBD2
j_gene: TRBJ2-2

CDR3aa: CASSVDRGPDTEAFF
CDR3nt: TGTGCCAGCAGCGTAGACAGGGGCCCGGACACTGAAGCTTTCTTT
v_gene: TRBV9
abundance: .
d_gene: TRBD1
j_gene: TRBJ1-1

CDR3aa: CATSREGQVTDTQYF
CDR3nt: TGTGCCACCAGCAGAGAGGGACAGGTCACAGATACGCAGTATTTT
v_gene: TRBV15
abundance: .
d_gene: TRBD1
j_gene: TRBJ2-3

CDR3aa: CASSLVAGGLPYSYGYTF
CDR3nt: TGTGCCAGCAGCTTAGTGGCAGGGGGCCTACCTTATTCCTATGGCTACACCTTC
v_gene: TRBV7-8
abundance: .
d_gene: TRBD1
j_gene: TRBJ1-2

CDR3aa: CATSGGQGYEQYF
CDR3nt: TGCGCCACCAGCGGGGGCCAGGGGTACGAGCAGTACTTC
v_gene: TRBV10-1
abundance: .
d_gene: TRBD2
j_gene: TRBJ2-7

CDR3aa: CASSPTPFSSYEQYF
CDR3nt: TGCGCCAGCAGCCCGACGCCATTTAGCTCCTACGAGCAGTACTTC
v_gene: TRBV5-1
abundance: .
d_gene: .
j_gene: TRBJ2-7

CDR3aa: CASSIGPTGGGETQYF
CDR3nt: TGTGCCAGTAGTATCGGCCCTACGGGGGGCGGAGAGACCCAGTACTTC
v_gene: TRBV19
abundance: .
d_gene: .
j_gene: TRBJ2-5

CDR3aa: CASSQQGNTEAFF
CDR3nt: TGTGCCAGCAGCCAACAGGGGAACACTGAAGCTTTCTTT
v_gene: TRBV7-9
abundance: .
d_gene: .
j_gene: TRBJ1-1

CDR3aa: CASSPTGGNTEAFF
CDR3nt: TGTGCCAGCTCACCCACCGGGGGGAACACTGAAGCTTTCTTT
v_gene: TRBV18
abundance: once
d_gene: .
j_gene: TRBJ1-1

CDR3aa: CASTPGGLTNEKLFF
CDR3nt: TGTGCCAGCACCCCGGGAGGACTGACTAATGAAAAACTGTTTTTT
v_gene: TRBV28
abundance: .
d_gene: .
j_gene: TRBJ1-4

CDR3aa: CSASASETQYF
CDR3nt: TGCAGTGCTAGCGCCTCAGAGACCCAGTACTTC
v_gene: TRBV20-1
abundance: .
d_gene: .
j_gene: TRBJ2-5

CDR3aa: CASSLIPGAGHEQYF
CDR3nt: TGTGCCAGCAGCTTGATCCCGGGGGCTGGCCACGAGCAGTACTTC
v_gene: TRBV11-1
abundance: once
d_gene: .
j_gene: TRBJ2-7

CDR3aa: CASSPSGTGSGTGNTIYF
CDR3nt: TGTGCCAGCTCACCATCCGGGACAGGGTCGGGAACTGGAAACACCATATATTTT
v_gene: TRBV18
abundance: .
d_gene: TRBD1
j_gene: TRBJ1-3

CDR3aa: CASSEDRGYGYTF
CDR3nt: TGCGCCAGCAGCGAGGACAGGGGTTATGGCTACACCTTC
v_gene: TRBV5-1
abundance: .
d_gene: TRBD1
j_gene: TRBJ1-2

CDR3aa: CASRDIPNEKLFF
CDR3nt: TGTGCCAGCAGGGACATCCCGAATGAAAAACTGTTTTTT
v_gene: TRBV5-8
abundance: .
d_gene: .
j_gene: TRBJ1-4

CDR3aa: CASSQDRLLNF
CDR3nt: TGCGCCAGCAGCCAAGATAGGCTCCTGAACTTC
v_gene: TRBV4-3
abundance: .
d_gene: .
j_gene: TRBJ2-5

CDR3aa: CASSQEDSRWELFF
CDR3nt: TGTGCCAGCAGCCAAGAAGACAGCCGCTGGGAGCTGTTTTTT
v_gene: TRBV14
abundance: .
d_gene: .
j_gene: TRBJ2-2

CDR3aa: CASSLSRRSEAFF
CDR3nt: TGTGCCAGCAGTTTATCGAGGCGGAGTGAAGCTTTCTTT
v_gene: TRBV27
abundance: .
d_gene: .
j_gene: TRBJ1-1

CDR3aa: CASSFAGRSTEAFF
CDR3nt: TGTGCCAGCAGCTTCGCAGGGAGGAGCACTGAAGCTTTCTTT
v_gene: TRBV11-3
abundance: .
d_gene: .
j_gene: TRBJ1-1